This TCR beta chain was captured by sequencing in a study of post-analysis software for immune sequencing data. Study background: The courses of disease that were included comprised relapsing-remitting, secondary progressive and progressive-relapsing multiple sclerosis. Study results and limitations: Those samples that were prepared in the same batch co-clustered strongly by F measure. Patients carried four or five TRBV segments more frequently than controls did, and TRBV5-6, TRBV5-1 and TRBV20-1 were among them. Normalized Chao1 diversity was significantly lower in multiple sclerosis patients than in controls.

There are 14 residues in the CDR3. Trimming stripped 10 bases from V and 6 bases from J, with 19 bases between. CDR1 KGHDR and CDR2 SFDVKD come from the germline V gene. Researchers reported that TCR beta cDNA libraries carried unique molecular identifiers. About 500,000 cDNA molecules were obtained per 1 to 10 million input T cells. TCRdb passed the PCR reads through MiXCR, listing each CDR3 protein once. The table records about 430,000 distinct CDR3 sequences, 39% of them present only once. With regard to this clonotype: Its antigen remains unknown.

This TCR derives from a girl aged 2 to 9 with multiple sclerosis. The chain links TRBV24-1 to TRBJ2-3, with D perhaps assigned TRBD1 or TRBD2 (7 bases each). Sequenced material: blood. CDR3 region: CATGGRGGIDTQYF. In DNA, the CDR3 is TGTGCCACTGGGGGCAGGGGGGGGATTGATACGCAGTATTTT.